The source of this T cell receptor (beta chain) is a study of T cell changes during pregnancy in multiple sclerosis. Germline assignment: CDR1 MNHEY and CDR2 SVGAGI. This CDR3 spans 13 amino acids. Unmatched junction bases numbered 7, after V lost 6 bases and J lost 9 bases. Libraries were prepared by immunoSEQ multiplex PCR; TCRdb keeps only in-frame clonotypes and omits some of them. The data hold about 40,000 clones, with roughly 94% observed a single time. Material: peripheral blood, obtained in the third trimester of pregnancy. The chain joins TRBV6-5 to TRBJ2-7; 11 bases agree with TRBD2. This clonotype was sampled from a female donor with multiple sclerosis, enrolled in a pregnancy study. CDR3 nucleotides: TGTGCCAGCAGACTAGCGGGAGCCCCTGGGCAGTACTTC. As protein: CASRLAGAPGQYF.